Described below is a single T cell receptor beta chain sequence and its context. The record originates from a study of blood T cell repertoires in COVID-19. The wider study: COVID-19 samples collected from the United States, Italy and Spain covered acute and convalescent phases.

Germline assignment: CDR1 LGHNA and CDR2 YSLEER. V lost 4 bases and J lost 7, with 14 bases in between. The CDR3 contains 14 residues. Profiled with immunoSEQ multiplex PCR; TCRdb holds only in-frame clones, not every one. The table records about 56,000 clones, around 89% of them present only once. The sequence was collected from a human donor in a cohort sampled during active COVID-19. The chain carries TRBV4-3 and TRBJ2-1; D is undetermined. The sample comprised peripheral blood. Written as DNA, the CDR3 is TGCGCCAGCAGCCCCCTAGGAATAAGAAATGAGCAGTTCTTC. Translated, it gives CASSPLGIRNEQFF.